The 3 T cell receptor beta chains listed next were all sequenced from one sample in a study of CD8+ T cells in alopecia areata. Reverse transcribed after extraction, RNA yielded cDNA as the sequencing template. TCRdb's copy holds only in-frame clones and misses some; the assay was immunoSEQ multiplex PCR. The sample contains around 34,000 clones, 45% to 60% of which appear only once. Specimen: NKG2D-high CD8+ T cells sorted from blood. The receptors come from a human donor with alopecia areata.

V and J are TRBV30 and TRBJ2-7; weak D call: TRBD2 (6 bases). There are 15 residues in the CDR3. Trimming pared 0 bases from V and 3 bases from J, leaving 15 bases between. From germline, CDR1 is GTSNPN and CDR2 SVGIG (reference sequence). The CDR3 loop is CAWSVWGEGDYEQYF. The CDR3 DNA is TGTGCCTGGAGTGTCTGGGGGGAAGGGGACTACGAGCAGTACTTC.

V gene TRBV19 combines with J gene TRBJ2-2; perhaps TRBD1 as D (5 bases). This CDR3 is built from 12 residues. Germline V gives CDR1 LNHDA, CDR2 SQIVND (reference sequence). Trimming stripped 8 bases from V and 6 bases from J, with 10 bases between. The CDR3 spells CASDNRPGELFF. CDR3 coding DNA: TGTGCCAGTGATAACAGGCCCGGGGAGCTGTTTTTT.

V usage is TRBV10-3 and J usage is TRBJ2-1; 9 bases match TRBD2. Losses at the gene ends were 6 bases for V and 0 bases for J; bases not matched to a gene: 6. The V gene's germline CDR1 is ENHRY and CDR2 SYGVKD. The CDR3 is made up of 16 amino acids. The DNA for the CDR3 is TGTGCCATCAGCATGGAAGCGGGGGGCTCCTACAATGAGCAGTTCTTC. Translation: CAISMEAGGSYNEQFF.